This T cell receptor (beta chain) was sequenced for a study of human T cells and chemical hapten exposure. The library gave individual cDNA molecules unique molecular identifiers. Via MiXCR, TCRdb re-called the RACE reads, giving one row per CDR3 protein. The sample carries tens of thousands of distinct CDR3 sequences, around 4.5% recorded once. V trimming: 1 base; J trimming: 7 bases; junction bases outside the gene matches: 4. The CDR3 spans 13 residues. CDR1 and CDR2 (germline): MNHEY, SMNVEV (reference sequence). Time point noted: healthy volunteer bleed at 2 weeks. Researchers extracted total RNA from unfractionated whole blood.

Sequenced sample: whole blood. The gene calls are TRBV27 and TRBJ2-7; 7 bases agree with TRBD2. The origin of this receptor is a human donor in good health. Some clones in this sample may be carry-over from other donors' samples. The DNA for the CDR3 is TGTGCCAGCAGTTTATTACTAGCGAGTGAGCAGTACTTC. Translated, it gives CASSLLLASEQYF.